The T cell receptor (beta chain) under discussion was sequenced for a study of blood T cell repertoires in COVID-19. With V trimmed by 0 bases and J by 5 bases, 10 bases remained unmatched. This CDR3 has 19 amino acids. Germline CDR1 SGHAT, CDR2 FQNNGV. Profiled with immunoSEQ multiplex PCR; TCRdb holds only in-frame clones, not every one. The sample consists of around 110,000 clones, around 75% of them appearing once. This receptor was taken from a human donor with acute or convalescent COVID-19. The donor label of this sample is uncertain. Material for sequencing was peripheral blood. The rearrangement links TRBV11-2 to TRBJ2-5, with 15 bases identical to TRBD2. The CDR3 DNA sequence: TGTGCCAGCAGCTTAGATCTCGGACTAGCGGGGGGGCTGGGGGAGACCCAGTACTTC. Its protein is CASSLDLGLAGGLGETQYF.